This T cell receptor beta chain was recorded in a study of blood T cells in healthy people across ages. This clonotype was counted a few times. Its antigen is as yet unknown. The CDR3 contains 15 residues. Trimming took 0 bases from V and 0 from J, leaving 9 bases between them. Germline V CDR1 and CDR2: LNHNV, YYDKDF (reference sequence). Together with a sample-barcoded 5' primer, a J-beta primer mix was included in a second PCR lasting about 7 to 12 cycles. TCRdb independently ran MiXCR on the 5' RACE reads; one entry per CDR3 protein. The profile shows some 1 million distinct CDR3 sequences, less than 50% of them singletons. Study-wide points: The donors' CMV status was not determined, possibly confounding changes in expanded clonotypes.

This rearrangement joins TRBV15 to TRBJ2-7; D unresolved. This TCR derives from a woman in her fifties or sixties in good health. The specimen was blood. The CDR3 sequence: CATSRDKFSSYEQYF. The CDR3 nucleotides are TGTGCCACCAGCAGAGACAAGTTCTCCTCCTACGAGCAGTACTTC.